These 18 T cell receptor beta chains originate from one sample sequenced in a study of low-dose radiotherapy and immunotherapy resistance in tumors (dated by TCRdb to between 2022 and 2023). Sequencing was performed on an Illumina MiniSeq. Superscript III and a set of TRAV- and TRBV-specific primers were used to synthesize first-strand cDNA, so that both TCRalpha and TCRbeta chains were covered. TCRs were amplified with Phusion for 15 to 20 PCR cycles, with a constant-region primer paired with the adapter attached to the V primers. TCRdb reprocessed the public reads (quality trimming at Q25 with fastp, clone calling with MiXCR) and kept in-frame beta chains. Every CDR3 protein is listed once, alongside the most common genes and DNA of its rows. The table for this sample lists 40,000 or so distinct CDR3 sequences; less than 25% of them were counted only once. The ten largest make up 8% to 9.5% of the sample.

The sample's time point, from its label and the paper: after trial treatment. Explained via the paper, the treatment or condition label denotes: LDRT plus nivolumab, ipilimumab, low-dose cyclophosphamide and aspirin (RACIN trial). The source was PBMCs, collected after low-dose radiotherapy plus immunotherapy. Receptors were obtained from a female donor with ovarian cancer.

In its sample, this clonotype was seen many times. V usage is TRBV27 and J usage is TRBJ2-6, with unresolved D. The CDR3 is 15 amino acids. V shed 8 bases and J shed 0 bases, with 11 bases lying between them. Germline V gene lookup returns CDR1 MNHEY and CDR2 SMNVEV (reference sequence). The CDR3 protein is CASSFGVSGANVLTF. The DNA of the CDR3 is TGTGCCAGCTCATTCGGCGTCTCTGGGGCCAACGTCCTGACTTTC.

The chain couples TRBV28 to TRBJ2-7, with D maybe TRBD2 (6 bases). V was pared by 6 bases and J by 2 bases, with 14 bases between. Germline-derived CDR1 and CDR2 are MDHEN and SYDVKM. There are 14 residues in the CDR3. CDR3 sequence reads: CASSRSGAPYEQYF. The CDR3 nucleotides are TGTGCCAGCAGCCGTAGCGGAGCACCCTACGAGCAGTACTTC.

Ten or more counts support this clonotype. This chain joins TRBV19 and TRBJ1-2; TRBD1 might be the D (5 bases). This CDR3 is built from 14 residues. V lost 4 bases and J lost 2, with 11 bases in between. The germline CDR1 and CDR2 sequences are LNHDA and SQIVND (reference sequence). CDR3 sequence reads: CASSKRDGNYGYTF. CDR3 coding DNA: TGTGCCAGTAGTAAACGGGACGGCAACTATGGCTACACCTTC.

Many counts were recorded for this clonotype. The gene calls are TRBV6-2 or TRBV6-3 and TRBJ1-1; D remains unclear. CDR1 and CDR2 from the germline V gene are MNHEY and SVGEGT. V was cut by 5 bases and J by 0 bases, with 7 bases left in between. The CDR3 has 13 residues. The CDR3 sequence: CASSGVMNTEAFF. The DNA for the CDR3 is TGTGCCAGCAGTGGGGTTATGAACACTGAAGCTTTCTTT.

This clonotype turned up a few times. V gene TRBV14 combines with J gene TRBJ1-2; D uncertain. From germline, CDR1 is SGHDN and CDR2 FVKESK. CDR3 size: 13 residues. V was trimmed by 1 base and J by 4 bases, leaving 7 bases between them. CDR3 sequence: CASSQGLAYGYTF. CDR3 in DNA: TGTGCCAGCAGCCAAGGCCTGGCCTATGGCTACACCTTC.

In regard to this clonotype: A far more abundant clone sits one base away, making this likely a read error. V and J are TRBV13 and TRBJ1-6; unclear D gene. The CDR3 sequence is 14 residues long. V was pared by 0 bases and J by 11 bases, with 11 bases between. Germline V gene lookup returns CDR1 PRHDT and CDR2 FYEKMQ (reference sequence). The CDR3 coding sequence is TGTGCCAGCAGCTTAGGGACTGAGTGGGCACCCCTCCACTTT. Translation gives CASSLGTEWAPLHF.

This clonotype was picked up one time. The chain recombines TRBV6-1 with TRBJ1-5; D gene ambiguous. Germline assignment: CDR1 MNHNS and CDR2 SASEGT. V was trimmed by 6 bases and J by 2 bases, leaving 8 bases between them. This CDR3 is built from 13 residues. CDR3 sequence reads: CASSRDGNQPQHF. CDR3 coding DNA: TGTGCCAGCAGCCGTGACGGCAATCAGCCCCAGCATTTT.

The chain carries TRBV19 and TRBJ2-4, with TRBD1 as a possible D gene (6 bases). Germline V gives CDR1 LNHDA, CDR2 SQIVND (reference sequence). The CDR3 has 14 residues. Trimming removed 4 bases from V and 7 bases from J, with 14 bases in between. The CDR3 DNA sequence: TGTGCCAGTAGTAATCCTGGACAGAAGAACATTCAGTACTTC. This sequence encodes CASSNPGQKNIQYF.

This clonotype appeared a few times. Just one base apart from a much larger clone, this may be a read error. The V and J genes are TRBV25-1 and TRBJ2-5; TRBD1 agrees at 7 bases. This CDR3 comprises 16 residues. Germline CDR1 and CDR2: MGHDK and SYGVNS. After removal of 2 bases from V and 2 bases from J, the junction contained 8 bases not matched to a gene. CDR3: CASSELQTGSQETQYF. CDR3 DNA sequence: TGTGCCAGCAGTGAACTCCAGACAGGGTCTCAAGAGACCCAGTACTTC.

This chain uses TRBV7-9 with TRBJ2-7; D gene ambiguous. The CDR3 has 11 residues. The germline CDR1 and CDR2 sequences are SEHNR and FQNEAQ (reference sequence). V lost 5 bases, J lost 6 bases, and 8 bases lay in between. The chain's CDR3 is CASSKLREQYF. As DNA, the CDR3 is TGTGCCAGCAGCAAACTCCGCGAGCAGTACTTC.

The CDR3 is CASSPPNTASYEQYF. The CDR3 DNA follows: TGTGCCAGCTCACCACCCAATACAGCATCCTACGAGCAGTACTTC. This chain uses TRBV18 with TRBJ2-7; unclear D gene. Germline CDR1 and CDR2: KGHSH and LQKENI. V was shortened by 0 bases and J by 1 base, with 10 bases between the two germline ends. The CDR3 extends over 15 amino acids.

This clonotype was seen repeatedly, ten times or more. The J gene is TRBJ2-7, the V gene TRBV6-1; tentative D call: TRBD2 (5 bases). The CDR3 is 15 amino acids. Germline CDR1 MNHNS, CDR2 SASEGT. The germline V and J ends were trimmed by 2 bases and 2 bases, with 13 bases remaining between them. This CDR3 reads CASSELAPVTYEQYF. In DNA form, the CDR3 reads TGTGCCAGCAGTGAACTAGCACCAGTTACCTACGAGCAGTACTTC.

This clonotype has ten or more counts. CDR3 loop: CATSASIYEQYF. For the CDR3, the DNA is TGTGCCACAAGCGCCTCCATTTACGAGCAGTACTTC. The gene calls are TRBV12-3 or TRBV12-4 and TRBJ2-7; D is ambiguous. CDR3 size: 12 residues. The germline V and J ends were trimmed by 10 bases and 4 bases, with 14 bases remaining between them.

The V and J genes are TRBV12-3 or TRBV12-4 and TRBJ2-7; the D is unclear. This CDR3 has 12 residues. Trimming stripped 3 bases from V and 5 bases from J, with 8 bases between. The CDR3: CASSFGWNEQYF. As DNA, the CDR3 is TGTGCCAGCAGTTTCGGGTGGAACGAGCAGTACTTC.

The gene calls are TRBV2 and TRBJ1-5; 10 positions agree with TRBD1. Germline loops: CDR1 SNHLY, CDR2 FYNNEI. This CDR3 has 12 residues. The J segment lost 5 bases and the V segment lost 11 bases, leaving 3 bases of the junction unmatched. CDR3 region: CALGQGHQPQHF. The CDR3 DNA reads TGTGCCCTGGGACAGGGGCATCAGCCCCAGCATTTT.

This clonotype was seen a handful of times. The chain carries TRBV2 and TRBJ2-2; D is perhaps TRBD1 (6 bases). V dropped 6 bases and J dropped 8 bases, with 13 bases sitting between them. CDR1 and CDR2 from the germline V gene are SNHLY and FYNNEI. This CDR3 spans 13 amino acids. This CDR3 reads CASRDSPGGELFF. The CDR3, as DNA: TGTGCCAGCAGGGACAGCCCGGGTGGGGAGCTGTTTTTT.

This clonotype came up many times. As DNA, the CDR3 is TGTGCCAGCAGCACCCCATCCGGGACAGTGCTCTACGAGCAGTACTTC. Amino acid sequence: CASSTPSGTVLYEQYF. The chain combines TRBV5-4 with TRBJ2-7; 7 bases are shared with TRBD1. Germline CDR1 is SGHNT and CDR2 is YYREEE (reference sequence). V lost 4 bases, J lost 3 bases, and 13 bases stayed unmatched. The CDR3 covers 16 residues. The entire variable domain, with the rest obtained from reference TRBV5-4 and TRBJ2-7, is as follows: ETGVTQSPTHLIKTRGQQVTLRCSSQSGHNTVSWYQQALGQGPQFIFQYYREEENGRGNFPPRFSGLQFPNYSSELNVNALELDDSALYLCASSTPSGTVLYEQYFGPGTRLTVT.

Turning to this clonotype: With a far larger clone one base away, a read error is the likely cause. The CDR3 reads CASSPAGTSYEQFF. As DNA, the CDR3 is TGTGCCAGCAGTCCCGCCGGGACCTCCTACGAGCAGTTCTTC. The genes are TRBV28 and TRBJ2-1; TRBD1 or TRBD2 may be the D gene (5 bases each). This CDR3 is 14 amino acids long. Germline CDR1 MDHEN, CDR2 SYDVKM. Trimming pared 5 bases from V and 10 bases from J, leaving 18 bases between.